One and the same sample provided the 20 T cell receptor beta chains below, sequenced in a study of blood T cell repertoires in COVID-19. The assay was immunoSEQ multiplex PCR, and TCRdb's table has in-frame clones only and misses some. The repertoire includes 130,000 to 150,000 clones, roughly 82% of them detected once, and roughly 15% sits in the top ten. The material sequenced was peripheral blood. These receptors all stem from a human donor with acute or convalescent COVID-19. The donor label of this sample is uncertain.

The V and J genes are TRBV29-1 and TRBJ1-3, with 7 bases identical to TRBD1. Germline lookup yields CDR1 SQVTM and CDR2 ANQGSEA. Losses at the gene ends were 7 bases for V and 0 bases for J; bases not matched to a gene: 9. The CDR3 length is 15 residues. The CDR3 nucleotides read TGCAGCGCTGTGACAGGGTACAACTCTGGAAACACCATATATTTT. This gives the protein CSAVTGYNSGNTIYF.

The V call is TRBV9, the J call TRBJ2-1, with TRBD2 identical over 10 bases. Germline V gene data show CDR1 as SGDLS and CDR2 as YYNGEE. V lost 0 bases to trimming and J lost 6 bases; unmatched junction nucleotides: 3. CDR3 length: 15 amino acids. The CDR3 DNA reads TGTGCCAGCAGCGTAGTTTCTAGCGGGGGCAATGAGCAGTTCTTC. As protein: CASSVVSSGGNEQFF.

The V call is TRBV30, the J call TRBJ1-2; D perhaps matches TRBD1 (6 bases). This CDR3 contains 14 residues. V gave up 1 base and J gave up 8 bases, with 17 bases separating them. The germline gives CDR1 GTSNPN, CDR2 SVGIG (reference sequence). The CDR3, as DNA: TGTGCCTGGAGTGCCCCCCAGGGGACGAGAGGCTACACCTTC. Amino acids: CAWSAPQGTRGYTF.

This clone has a count of ten or more. The rearrangement uses TRBV6-5 and TRBJ2-2; the match to TRBD2 covers 7 bases. The length of the CDR3 is 15 residues. Germline CDR1 reads MNHEY; CDR2 reads SVGAGI. V shed 4 bases, J shed 6 bases, and the junction held 8 bases outside the gene matches. In DNA, the CDR3 is TGTGCCAGCAGTTTTAATCGGGACTATCCCGGGGAGCTGTTTTTT. This sequence encodes CASSFNRDYPGELFF.

J is TRBJ2-1 and V is TRBV29-1; TRBD1 matches at 7 bases. V dropped 8 bases and J dropped 9; count of bases not matched to a gene: 19. There are 15 residues in the CDR3. In germline, CDR1 is SQVTM, CDR2 ANQGSEA. CDR3 loop: CSTSPPTGLGSEQFF. In DNA form, the CDR3 reads TGCAGCACCTCCCCCCCGACAGGGCTCGGAAGTGAGCAGTTCTTC.

The chain has TRBV7-7 and TRBJ2-2; 8 bases are a match to TRBD2. Germline V gene data show CDR1 as SSHAT and CDR2 as FNYEAQ (reference sequence). The trim removed 2 bases at V and 3 bases at J, leaving 2 bases unmatched. CDR3 size: 15 residues. In DNA form, the CDR3 reads TGTGCCAGCAGCTTATCAGCGGGAGACACCGGGGAGCTGTTTTTT. Amino acid sequence: CASSLSAGDTGELFF.

The rearrangement uses TRBV7-9 and TRBJ1-2; possible D gene TRBD1, 5 bases. Germline CDR1 SEHNR, CDR2 FQNEAQ (reference sequence). V shed 8 bases and J shed 8 bases, with 12 bases lying between them. CDR3 size: 11 residues. CDR3 sequence: CASRGTLGYTF. In DNA form, the CDR3 reads TGTGCCAGCCGGGGGACCCTGGGCTACACCTTC.

The chain carries TRBV7-8 and TRBJ1-4; weak D call: TRBD1 (5 bases). Trimming removed 6 bases at V and 1 base at J, with 12 bases between. This CDR3 is 15 amino acids long. Germline loops: CDR1 SGHVS, CDR2 FQNEAQ. The CDR3: CASRDTGETNEKLFF. The CDR3 DNA reads TGTGCCAGCAGAGATACAGGAGAAACTAATGAAAAACTGTTTTTT.

The rearrangement joins TRBV5-1 to TRBJ2-1; TRBD2 agrees at 14 bases. V dropped 3 bases and J dropped 7; count of bases not matched to a gene: 3. The CDR3 is made up of 15 amino acids. Germline lookup yields CDR1 SGHRS and CDR2 YFSETQ. The CDR3 nucleotides read TGCGCCAGCAGCTCGGGGACTAGCGGGGGTAATGAGCAGTTCTTC. Protein product: CASSSGTSGGNEQFF. The full variable domain, its missing parts supplied by reference TRBV5-1 and TRBJ2-1, is KAGVTQTPRYLIKTRGQQVTLSCSPISGHRSVSWYQQTPGQGLQFLFEYFSETQRNKGNFPGRFSGRQFSNSRSEMNVSTLELGDSALYLCASSSGTSGGNEQFFGPGTRLTVL.

V is TRBV3-1 (or the pseudogene TRBV3-2) and J is TRBJ2-1; TRBD1 agrees at 8 bases. J was trimmed by 3 bases and V by 2 bases; bases with no gene match: 6. This CDR3 region has 16 residues. The germline gives CDR1 LGHDT, CDR2 YNNKEL (reference sequence). The CDR3 DNA reads TGTGCCAGCAGCCAATTCTCAGGGGGCGTCTACAATGAGCAGTTCTTC. Encoded protein: CASSQFSGGVYNEQFF.

The sample holds a few counts of this clone. J is TRBJ1-5 and V is TRBV19, with 8 bases matching TRBD1. CDR1 is LNHDA and CDR2 is SQIVND in the germline V gene (reference sequence). V lost 5 bases and J lost 9; bases outside the gene matches: 9. This CDR3 has 14 residues. CDR3 coding DNA: TGTGCCAGTAGTGGGACAGGCTCTGAGGGGCCCCAGCATTTT. It translates to CASSGTGSEGPQHF.

Only a few counts were recorded for this clone. The chain combines TRBV18 with TRBJ2-3; D may be TRBD2 (5 bases). Germline CDR1 KGHSH, CDR2 LQKENI. The CDR3 is 14 amino acids. V was pared by 5 bases and J by 1 base, with 10 bases between. Written as DNA, the CDR3 is TGTGCCAGCTCATCGGCCGGGGGCACAGATACGCAGTATTTT. Protein sequence: CASSSAGGTDTQYF. The whole variable domain, filled in from reference TRBV18 and TRBJ2-3, reads NAGVMQNPRHLVRRRGQEARLRCSPMKGHSHVYWYRQLPEEGLKFMVYLQKENIIDESGMPKERFSAEFPKEGPSILRIQQVVRGDSAAYFCASSSAGGTDTQYFGPGTRLTVL.

CDR3 sequence (DNA): TGTGCCAGCAGTTCAGGGGGCCCATTTCGAGAGACCCAGTACTTC. Translating gives CASSSGGPFRETQYF. The rearrangement joins TRBV27 to TRBJ2-5, with TRBD1 matching over 8 bases. V lost 4 bases, J lost 4 bases, and 8 bases stayed unmatched. Germline V gene sequence: CDR1 MNHEY, CDR2 SMNVEV (reference sequence). The CDR3 is made up of 15 amino acids.

The chain recombines TRBV7-9 with TRBJ1-2; 8 bases fit TRBD1. CDR3 length: 16 residues. V was pared by 5 bases and J by 0 bases, with 8 bases of the junction left unmatched. CDR1 is SEHNR, CDR2 FQNEAQ, per germline (reference sequence). Written as DNA, the CDR3 is TGTGCCAGCAGCCAAGTTCCGGACAGGGCTAACTATGGCTACACCTTC. Translated, it gives CASSQVPDRANYGYTF.

This sequence joins TRBV19 and TRBJ1-2; 10 positions agree with TRBD1. The CDR3 has 15 amino acids. Germline assignment: CDR1 LNHDA and CDR2 SQIVND (reference sequence). After removal of 2 bases from V and 6 bases from J, the junction contained 6 bases not matched to a gene. CDR3 sequence reads: CASSILRTGGHGYTF. The CDR3 region has the DNA TGTGCCAGTAGTATATTACGGACAGGGGGACATGGCTACACCTTC.

V usage is TRBV7-7 and J usage is TRBJ2-2; possibly TRBD2 for D (7 bases). The CDR3 is made up of 15 amino acids. Germline V gene sequence: CDR1 SSHAT, CDR2 FNYEAQ (reference sequence). Trimming stripped 3 bases from V and 4 bases from J, with 12 bases between. Here the CDR3 DNA reads TGTGCCAGCAGCTTCGGGGGGCCGGGCACCGGGGAGCTGTTTTTT. Translating gives CASSFGGPGTGELFF. Based on the CDR3 plus reference TRBV7-7 and TRBJ2-2, the full variable domain is GAGVSQSPRYKVTKRGQDVTLRCDPISSHATLYWYQQALGQGPEFLTYFNYEAQPDKSGLPSDRFSAERPEGSISTLTIQRTEQRDSAMYRCASSFGGPGTGELFFGEGSRLTVL.

The chain uses TRBV7-2 and TRBJ2-4; a weak D match, TRBD2 (6 bases). Between the trimmed V and J ends, which lost 5 bases and 7 bases, there was a span of 18 bases. This CDR3 spans 15 amino acids. Germline assignment: CDR1 SGHTA and CDR2 FQGNSA. Here the CDR3 DNA reads TGTGCCAGCAGCAGCAGCAGGGAGGCGAGGAACATTCAGTACTTC. Protein product: CASSSSREARNIQYF. Combining the CDR3 with reference TRBV7-2 and TRBJ2-4 gives the whole variable domain GAGVSQSPSNKVTEKGKDVELRCDPISGHTALYWYRQSLGQGLEFLIYFQGNSAPDKSGLPSDRFSAERTGGSVSTLTIQRTQQEDSAVYLCASSSSREARNIQYFGAGTRLSVL.

V gene TRBV21-1 combines with J gene TRBJ1-2. TRBV21-1 is given as a pseudogene. CDR3 length: 13 residues. CDR3 amino acids: CASSKDEDYGYTF. The CDR3 DNA sequence: TGTGCCAGCAGCAAAGACGAGGACTATGGCTACACCTTC.

The chain uses TRBV7-6 and TRBJ2-2, with TRBD1 as a possible D gene (5 bases). V shed 3 bases and J shed 2 bases, with 10 bases lying between them. Germline V lookup: CDR1 SGHVS, CDR2 FNYEAQ. The length of the CDR3 is 15 residues. The DNA of the CDR3 is TGTGCCAGCAGCTTCAGGGCCCTTAACACCGGGGAGCTGTTTTTT. Encoded protein: CASSFRALNTGELFF.

The genes are TRBV11-3 and TRBJ1-1; D gene unclear. Trimming shortened V by 3 bases and J by 3 bases, and 5 bases separated the two germline ends. The CDR3 is made up of 12 amino acids. Germline V lookup: CDR1 SGHNT, CDR2 YENEEA. The CDR3 reads CASSFGDTEAFF. The CDR3 region has the DNA TGTGCCAGCAGCTTCGGTGACACTGAAGCTTTCTTT.